The 27 T cell receptor beta chains below come from one sample, sequenced in a study of control samples from healthy donors and cancer patients. Sequencing used immunoSEQ multiplex PCR; TCRdb keeps in-frame clones, though not all of them. The sample has tens of thousands of clones, nearly 90% seen once. The sequenced sample consisted of PBMCs. These receptors originate from a man between 60 and 70 years old with colorectal cancer.

V is TRBV3-1 (or the pseudogene TRBV3-2) and J is TRBJ1-2; D uncertain. Germline lookup yields CDR1 LGHDT and CDR2 YNNKEL (reference sequence). This CDR3 has 13 amino acids. The V end was cut by 3 bases, the J end by 7 bases, with 12 bases between. The DNA of the CDR3 is TGTGCCAGCAGCCAGGAACGAAGCAGTGGCTACACCTTC. Translating gives CASSQERSSGYTF.

The J gene is TRBJ1-4, the V gene TRBV5-1; weak D call: TRBD1 (5 bases). V was pared by 3 bases and J by 7 bases, with 10 bases between. Germline values: CDR1 SGHRS, CDR2 YFSETQ. This CDR3 contains 13 residues. CDR3 region: CASSYGGGEKLFF. In DNA, the CDR3 is TGCGCCAGCAGCTACGGCGGGGGTGAAAAACTGTTTTTT.

The genes are TRBV5-6 and TRBJ1-4; 10 bases are shared with TRBD1. The V segment lost 2 bases and the J segment 7 bases; nucleotides outside the gene matches: 5. In germline, CDR1 is SGHDT, CDR2 YYEEEE. The length of the CDR3 is 15 residues. CDR3 coding DNA: TGTGCCAGCAGCTTAAGGACAGGGGGTTTTGAAAAACTGTTTTTT. Translation: CASSLRTGGFEKLFF.

This chain links TRBV27 with TRBJ1-6; 12 positions match TRBD1. CDR1 and CDR2 (germline): MNHEY, SMNVEV (reference sequence). This CDR3 comprises 16 residues. The trim removed 6 bases at V and 10 bases at J, leaving 10 bases unmatched. CDR3 sequence reads: CASSRTGQGARSPLHF. The CDR3, as DNA: TGTGCCAGCAGCAGGACGGGACAGGGGGCTCGGTCACCCCTCCACTTT.

The chain links TRBV5-6 to TRBJ1-5; possibly TRBD1 for D (6 bases). The CDR3 runs to 14 residues. The germline V gene encodes CDR1 SGHDT and CDR2 YYEEEE. V was shortened by 4 bases and J by 3 bases, with 11 bases between the two germline ends. CDR3 coding DNA: TGTGCCAGCAGCGATGGACAGCACAATCAGCCCCAGCATTTT. Protein: CASSDGQHNQPQHF.

The CDR3 nucleotides are TGTGCCAGTAGTATAGCCCCCCGCCCCGGCGGTCAGCCCCAGCATTTT. The encoded protein is CASSIAPRPGGQPQHF. The V call is TRBV19, the J call TRBJ1-5; D remains unclear. Germline assignment: CDR1 LNHDA and CDR2 SQIVND (reference sequence). The CDR3 is 16 residues long. Trimming removed 1 base at V and 6 bases at J, with 16 bases between.

CDR3 loop: CASSTNGQLEAFF. CDR3 sequence (DNA): TGCGCCAGCAGCACTAATGGGCAGCTTGAAGCTTTCTTT. The chain couples TRBV5-1 to TRBJ1-1; D call uncertain. The CDR3 has 13 amino acids. From germline, CDR1 is SGHRS and CDR2 YFSETQ. Deletions cut 4 bases from V and 7 bases from J, with 14 bases between.

The gene calls are TRBV7-9 and TRBJ2-2; D gene uncertain. This CDR3 comprises 11 residues. V lost 11 bases and J 4 bases, leaving 8 bases between the germline ends. Germline-derived CDR1 and CDR2 are SEHNR and FQNEAQ (reference sequence). The CDR3 nucleotides are TGTGCCGCATCCTCCACCGGGGAGCTGTTTTTT. This gives the protein CAASSTGELFF.

The V call is TRBV20-1, the J call TRBJ1-6; D is possibly TRBD1 (6 bases). This CDR3 has 17 amino acids. V was cut by 3 bases and J by 6 bases, with 21 bases left in between. In germline, CDR1 is DFQATT, CDR2 SNEGSKA (reference sequence). This chain's CDR3 is CSASRVGQGIGNSPLHF. CDR3 sequence (DNA): TGCAGTGCTAGTAGGGTCGGGCAGGGGATCGGTAATTCACCCCTCCACTTT.

V and J are TRBV30 and TRBJ2-7; D is possibly TRBD2 (7 bases). The CDR3 has 15 amino acids. V was cut by 3 bases and J by 3 bases, with 18 bases left in between. Per germline, CDR1 GTSNPN and CDR2 SVGIG (reference sequence). CDR3 DNA: TGTGCCTGGAGCCACCCGTGGGGGGGCTACTACGAGCAGTACTTC. It yields the protein CAWSHPWGGYYEQYF.

The chain joins TRBV19 to TRBJ2-3, with TRBD2 matching 7 bases. This CDR3 comprises 15 residues. With V trimmed by 5 bases and J by 1 base, 6 bases remained unmatched. The germline V gene encodes CDR1 LNHDA and CDR2 SQIVND (reference sequence). Written as DNA, the CDR3 is TGTGCCAGTAGTCCGGGGAGGGGTGGCACAGATACGCAGTATTTT. Translating gives CASSPGRGGTDTQYF.

This chain uses TRBV2 with TRBJ1-4; TRBD1 matches at 8 bases. With 8 bases clipped from V and 8 bases from J, the junction kept 7 bases outside the gene matches. Per the germline V gene, CDR1 is SNHLY and CDR2 is FYNNEI. CDR3 length: 13 residues. In nucleotides, the CDR3 is TGTGCCAGCCACCGGGACAGGCGGGAAAAACTGTTTTTT. It specifies CASHRDRREKLFF. The full variable domain, with the rest looked up from reference TRBV2 and TRBJ1-4, is EPEVTQTPSHQVTQMGQEVILRCVPISNHLYFYWYRQILGQKVEFLVSFYNNEISEKSEIFDDQFSVERPDGSNFTLKIRSTKLEDSAMYFCASHRDRREKLFFGSGTQLSVL.

The rearrangement joins TRBV6-5 to TRBJ1-5; D unclear. From germline, CDR1 is MNHEY and CDR2 SVGAGI. V gave up 7 bases and J gave up 6 bases, with 13 bases separating them. The CDR3 loop spans 13 amino acids. DNA for the CDR3: TGTGCCAGCACCCAAGGGAGCGGTCAGCCCCAGCATTTT. This gives the protein CASTQGSGQPQHF.

In its sample, this clone ranks as medium-sized. The chain employs TRBV7-2 and TRBJ2-7; TRBD2 matches 9 bases. With V trimmed by 3 bases and J by 0 bases, 6 bases remained unmatched. Germline values: CDR1 SGHTA, CDR2 FQGNSA. The length of the CDR3 is 16 residues. The CDR3 region has the DNA TGTGCCAGCAGCTTGACTAGCGGACTTAGCTCCTACGAGCAGTACTTC. This encodes CASSLTSGLSSYEQYF.

The genes are TRBV6-1 and TRBJ1-3; 7 bases are shared with TRBD1. J gave up 0 bases and V 4 bases, and 9 bases lay outside the gene matches. The CDR3 totals 17 residues. Germline assignment: CDR1 MNHNS and CDR2 SASEGT. CDR3 DNA: TGTGCCAGCAGTGTCCGGGACAGCTTTTACTCTGGAAACACCATATATTTT. Translated, it gives CASSVRDSFYSGNTIYF.

The V gene is TRBV7-9, the J gene TRBJ2-2; maybe TRBD1 (5 bases). Germline loops: CDR1 SEHNR, CDR2 FQNEAQ (reference sequence). The V gene lost 5 bases and the J gene lost 5 bases, with 12 bases spanning the gap. The CDR3 length is 14 residues. The CDR3 DNA reads TGTGCCAGCAGCCTTCAGGGATCTACCGGGGAGCTGTTTTTT. Amino acid sequence: CASSLQGSTGELFF.

This chain joins TRBV13 and TRBJ1-6; the match to TRBD1 covers 9 bases. The CDR3 runs 16 residues. Germline assignment: CDR1 PRHDT and CDR2 FYEKMQ (reference sequence). After removal of 0 bases from V and 8 bases from J, the junction contained 5 bases not matched to a gene. The CDR3: CASSLGSGQGYSPLHF. CDR3 nucleotides: TGTGCCAGCAGCTTAGGATCCGGACAGGGGTATTCACCCCTCCACTTT.

The V call is TRBV6-5, the J call TRBJ2-5, with 8 positions matching TRBD1. From germline, CDR1 is MNHEY and CDR2 SVGAGI. The CDR3 totals 13 residues. V was clipped by 6 bases and J by 4 bases; unmatched bases: 4. CDR3 sequence reads: CASRGDRTETQYF. CDR3 in DNA: TGTGCCAGCAGGGGGGACAGGACAGAGACCCAGTACTTC.

This chain connects TRBV24-1 to TRBJ2-3, with D possibly called TRBD1 or TRBD2 (5 bases each). Germline V gene data show CDR1 as KGHDR and CDR2 as SFDVKD. The CDR3 extends over 15 amino acids. V was shortened by 4 bases and J by 6 bases, with 16 bases between the two germline ends. For the CDR3, the DNA is TGTGCCACCAGTGAGAAAGGGACGGCCTCCGATACGCAGTATTTT. Residues: CATSEKGTASDTQYF.

The CDR3 here is CALGVSYEQYF. The CDR3 DNA sequence: TGTGCCTTGGGGGTCTCCTACGAGCAGTACTTC. This chain joins TRBV30 and TRBJ2-7; D could derive from TRBD1 or TRBD2 (5 bases each). Germline assignment: CDR1 GTSNPN and CDR2 SVGIG (reference sequence). Trimming left V 7 bases short and J 0 bases short, with 7 bases between. The length of the CDR3 is 11 residues.

The CDR3 DNA reads as TGTGCCAGCGGGGGGGAGAGCACAGATACGCAGTATTTT. As protein: CASGGESTDTQYF. The chain recombines TRBV12-3 or TRBV12-4 with TRBJ2-3, with 7 bases lining up with TRBD2. The CDR3 length is 13 residues. With 8 bases clipped from V and 0 bases from J, the junction kept 2 bases outside the gene matches.

The gene calls are TRBV30 and TRBJ2-6; 10 bases are shared with TRBD2. Trimming at V came to 3 bases and at J to 0 bases, leaving 8 bases not matched to a gene. CDR1 GTSNPN and CDR2 SVGIG come from the germline V gene (reference sequence). The length of the CDR3 is 18 residues. CDR3 in DNA: TGTGCCTGGAGGGCAGCGGGGGGGTTAGCCTCTGGGGCCAACGTCCTGACTTTC. Protein sequence: CAWRAAGGLASGANVLTF.

The J gene is TRBJ1-1, the V gene TRBV12-3 or TRBV12-4; 7 nucleotides line up with TRBD1. This CDR3 contains 13 residues. V lost 5 bases, J lost 4 bases, and 4 bases stayed unmatched. CDR3 sequence: CASSQQGFTEAFF. The DNA of the CDR3 is TGTGCCAGCAGTCAACAGGGGTTCACTGAAGCTTTCTTT.

The chain combines TRBV27 with TRBJ1-4; D is unclear. This CDR3 is built from 15 residues. The ends were cut back, 6 bases at V and 0 bases at J, with 11 bases in the middle. CDR1 and CDR2 (germline): MNHEY, SMNVEV (reference sequence). The CDR3 region has the DNA TGTGCCAGCAGGCTTGGGTTCGCAACTAATGAAAAACTGTTTTTT. Translation gives CASRLGFATNEKLFF.

The J gene is TRBJ2-5, the V gene TRBV5-4, with 11 bases matching TRBD2. This CDR3 has 16 amino acids. After removal of 2 bases from V and 5 bases from J, the junction contained 8 bases not matched to a gene. The germline gives CDR1 SGHNT, CDR2 YYREEE (reference sequence). The CDR3 protein is CASSFRTSGGTETQYF. The CDR3 DNA reads as TGTGCCAGCAGCTTCCGTACTAGCGGGGGAACGGAGACCCAGTACTTC.

The rearrangement links TRBV7-3 to TRBJ2-3, with unresolved D. Per germline, CDR1 SGHTA and CDR2 FQGTGA. This CDR3 contains 12 residues. The ends were cut back, 5 bases at V and 3 bases at J, with 6 bases in the middle. CDR3 in amino acids: CASSMGTDTQYF. Written as DNA, the CDR3 is TGTGCCAGCAGCATGGGGACAGATACGCAGTATTTT.

This clone was detected only once. The chain combines TRBV7-9 with TRBJ2-5; 9 nucleotides line up with TRBD1. CDR3 length equals 14 residues. The V gene end was trimmed by 3 bases and the J gene end by 3 bases; junction bases not matched to a gene: 2. In germline, CDR1 is SEHNR, CDR2 FQNEAQ (reference sequence). The CDR3 region has the DNA TGTGCCAGCAGCTTGAGACAGGGGGAAGAGACCCAGTACTTC. It translates to CASSLRQGEETQYF.